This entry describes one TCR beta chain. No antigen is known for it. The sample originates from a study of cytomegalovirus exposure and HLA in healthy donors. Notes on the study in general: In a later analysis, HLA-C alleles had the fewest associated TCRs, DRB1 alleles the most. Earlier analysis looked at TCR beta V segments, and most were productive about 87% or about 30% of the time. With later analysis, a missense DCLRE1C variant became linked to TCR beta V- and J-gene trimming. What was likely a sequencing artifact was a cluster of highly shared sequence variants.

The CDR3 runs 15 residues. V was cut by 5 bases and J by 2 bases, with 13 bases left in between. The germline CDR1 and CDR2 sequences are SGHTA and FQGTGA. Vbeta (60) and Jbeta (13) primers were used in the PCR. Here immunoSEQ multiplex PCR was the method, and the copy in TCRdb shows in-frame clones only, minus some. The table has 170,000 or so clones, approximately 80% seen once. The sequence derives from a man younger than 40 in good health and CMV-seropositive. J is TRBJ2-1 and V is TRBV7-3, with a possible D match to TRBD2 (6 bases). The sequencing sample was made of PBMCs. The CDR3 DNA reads TGTGCCAGCAGCCTGAGACTAGAGCCCTACAATGAGCAGTTCTTC. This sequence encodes CASSLRLEPYNEQFF.